This T cell receptor (beta chain) was sequenced for a study of spatial heterogeneity in lung cancer. Findings of the study overall: Tumors with more nonsynonymous mutations had more expanded intratumoral alpha and beta TCRs.

TCRdb re-derived calls from the 5' RACE reads in MiXCR, one entry per CDR3 protein. The sample has roughly 3,500 distinct CDR3 sequences; nearly 5% are singletons. The time point here: sample taken at primary tumor resection. CDR1 and CDR2 from the germline V gene are ENHRY and SYGVKD. The CDR3 has 12 residues. The ends lost 8 bases at V and 3 bases at J; junction bases unmatched: 2. This clonotype has at least ten counts. What it binds is not known. Material: lung tumor tissue, obtained at surgery. The clonotype comes from a female donor with early-stage non-small cell lung cancer. The gene calls are TRBV10-3 and TRBJ2-3, with 7 bases fitting TRBD1. CDR3 coding DNA: TGTGCCATCTGGACAGGAACAGATACGCAGTATTTT. Its protein product is CAIWTGTDTQYF.